These 20 T cell receptor beta chains came from one sample sequenced in a study of response to subunit inactivated influenza vaccine. TCRdb itself ran the RT-PCR reads through MiXCR, one entry per CDR3 protein. The sample records about 650,000 distinct CDR3 sequences, approximately 15% being singletons. This sample comprised PBMCs from blood, obtained roughly 2 weeks before vaccination. The source of these receptors is a man in his forties or fifties who received an inactivated influenza vaccine.

With regard to this clonotype: The conserved phenylalanine or tryptophan normally closing the CDR3 is absent here, so this likely arose from a read error. The CDR3: CAINMEGVANTGELFL. CDR3 bases: TGTGCCATCAATATGGAGGGGGTGGCGAACACCGGGGAGCTGTTTCTT. This chain joins TRBV10-3 and TRBJ2-2; the D gene could be TRBD1 or TRBD2 (6 bases each). CDR3 length: 16 amino acids. In germline, CDR1 is ENHRY, CDR2 SYGVKD. Trimming removed 7 bases from V and 0 bases from J, with 15 bases in between.

With respect to this clonotype: Germline and junction disagree at one end, which may indicate a read error. The V and J genes are TRBV3-1 and TRBJ2-2; no clear D. The CDR3 loop spans 13 amino acids. The V gene's germline CDR1 is LGHDT and CDR2 YNNKEL (reference sequence). Written as DNA, the CDR3 is TGTTCCAGCAGCCAAACTTACGCCGGGGAGCTGTTTTTT. This sequence encodes CSSSQTYAGELFF.

This chain joins TRBV28 and TRBJ2-1; D is perhaps TRBD2 (5 bases). Germline CDR1 MDHEN, CDR2 SYDVKM. This CDR3 has 15 amino acids. V was cut by 6 bases and J by 6 bases, with 18 bases left in between. CDR3 nucleotide sequence: TGTGCCAGCAGCATCAGAGAGGGCCCTCTCAATGAGCAGTTCTTC. Translation gives CASSIREGPLNEQFF.

V gene TRBV19 combines with J gene TRBJ2-7, with TRBD1 matching 10 bases. This CDR3 is built from 16 residues. The germline gives CDR1 LNHDA, CDR2 SQIVND (reference sequence). V shed 4 bases and J 6 bases; nucleotides not matched to a gene: 12. DNA for the CDR3: TGTGCCAGTAGTACCCGGACAGGGGGGCCTGACGCCGAGCAGTACTTC. Translated: CASSTRTGGPDAEQYF.

The J gene is TRBJ2-6, the V gene TRBV3-1; TRBD1 matches at 9 bases. CDR3 length: 18 residues. V dropped 5 bases and J dropped 4; count of bases not matched to a gene: 12. Germline V gives CDR1 LGHDT, CDR2 YNNKEL (reference sequence). CDR3 protein: CASSFSGQGTVGANVLTF. Written as DNA, the CDR3 is TGTGCCAGCAGCTTTTCTGGACAGGGGACGGTCGGGGCCAACGTCCTGACTTTC.

The chain couples TRBV18 to TRBJ2-7, with D unresolved. The V end was cut by 3 bases, the J end by 0 bases, with 15 bases between. This CDR3 region has 16 residues. The germline V gene encodes CDR1 KGHSH and CDR2 LQKENI. The DNA of the CDR3 is TGTGCCAGCTCACCCGCGAGTCCTAGGGCCTCCTACGAGCAGTACTTC. Amino acid sequence: CASSPASPRASYEQYF.

This clonotype was counted at least ten times. The chain uses TRBV5-5 and TRBJ2-1; D remains unclear. CDR1 is SGHKS, CDR2 YYEKEE, per germline (reference sequence). Between the trimmed V and J ends, which lost 1 base and 6 bases, there was a span of 11 bases. The length of the CDR3 is 14 residues. The CDR3 sequence: CASSLLAYPNEQFF. CDR3 DNA: TGTGCCAGCAGCTTGTTGGCTTACCCCAATGAGCAGTTCTTC.

This clonotype was detected a few times. The chain recombines TRBV4-3 with TRBJ1-1; D gene unclear. Trimming stripped 2 bases from V and 1 base from J, with 5 bases between. The CDR3 sequence is 13 residues long. CDR1 is LGHNA, CDR2 YSLEER, per germline. The CDR3, as DNA: TGCGCCAGCAGCCAATTTGGGAACACTGAAGCTTTCTTT. Translated, it gives CASSQFGNTEAFF.

The chain recombines TRBV20-1 with TRBJ1-4, with D uncertain. V lost 3 bases, J lost 7 bases, and 9 bases lay in between. Looked up from germline, CDR1 is DFQATT and CDR2 is SNEGSKA (reference sequence). CDR3 length equals 12 residues. Written as DNA, the CDR3 is TGCAGTGCTAGGGCATCATGTGAAAAACTGTTTTTT. Translating gives CSARASCEKLFF.

This clonotype was seen at least ten times. This sequence joins TRBV5-1 and TRBJ1-6, with 10 bases lining up with TRBD1. Germline CDR1 reads SGHRS; CDR2 reads YFSETQ. The CDR3 is 15 amino acids. V lost 2 bases to trimming and J lost 9 bases; unmatched junction nucleotides: 5. The CDR3 spells CASSFTDRGLSPLHF. CDR3 coding DNA: TGCGCCAGCAGCTTTACCGACAGGGGGCTTTCACCCCTCCACTTT.

Ten or more counts support this clonotype. The J gene is TRBJ2-2, the V gene TRBV25-1; D may be TRBD2 (5 bases). The germline CDR1 and CDR2 sequences are MGHDK and SYGVNS. V dropped 8 bases and J dropped 6 bases, with 10 bases sitting between them. The CDR3 consists of 12 residues. The CDR3 protein is CASDTSSGELFF. The CDR3 nucleotides are TGTGCCAGCGATACTAGTTCCGGGGAGCTGTTTTTT.

The chain carries TRBV6-5 and TRBJ2-7; 13 bases line up with TRBD2. Germline assignment: CDR1 MNHEY and CDR2 SVGAGI. CDR3 length: 17 amino acids. V was clipped by 0 bases and J by 3 bases; unmatched bases: 5. CDR3 sequence (DNA): TGTGCCAGCAGTTACTCCGGGACTAGCGGGATTCTCTACGAGCAGTACTTC. It translates to CASSYSGTSGILYEQYF.

The table lists this clonotype with a few counts. V and J are TRBV27 and TRBJ2-7, with 10 bases fitting TRBD1. The CDR3 contains 15 residues. Germline V gives CDR1 MNHEY, CDR2 SMNVEV (reference sequence). With 3 bases clipped from V and 4 bases from J, the junction kept 6 bases outside the gene matches. CDR3 in DNA: TGTGCCAGCAGTTTTTCCGGGACAGGGGCTTACGAGCAGTACTTC. Translation gives CASSFSGTGAYEQYF.

The rearrangement links TRBV6-5 to TRBJ1-6; possibly TRBD1 for D (5 bases). The CDR3 consists of 14 residues. V was trimmed by 3 bases and J by 6 bases, leaving 9 bases between them. CDR1 and CDR2 (germline): MNHEY, SVGAGI. CDR3 in DNA: TGTGCCAGCAGTTATGGGGGAGGTAATTCACCCCTCCACTTT. Protein: CASSYGGGNSPLHF.

The V and J genes are TRBV11-2 and TRBJ2-1; 8 bases fit TRBD2. The V gene's germline CDR1 is SGHAT and CDR2 FQNNGV. Trimming at V came to 5 bases and at J to 8 bases, leaving 14 bases not matched to a gene. The CDR3 consists of 16 residues. The CDR3 DNA is TGTGCCAGCAGCAGAATTGGCGGGAGGTCATTGGATGAGCAGTTCTTC. As protein: CASSRIGGRSLDEQFF.

The rearrangement links TRBV11-1 to TRBJ2-5; no definite D call. The CDR3 has 19 residues. CDR1 and CDR2 from the germline V gene are SGHAT and FQDESV (reference sequence). Trimming removed 1 base at V and 4 bases at J, with 25 bases between. CDR3 DNA: TGTGCCAGCAGCTTAGTCCACATACCCTCACCTAGAACCAGAGAGACCCAGTACTTC. Translated: CASSLVHIPSPRTRETQYF.

This chain links TRBV9 with TRBJ2-7; the D gene is possibly TRBD1 (6 bases). Trimming removed 0 bases at V and 7 bases at J, with 20 bases between. Germline V lookup: CDR1 SGDLS, CDR2 YYNGEE. CDR3 length: 16 residues. CDR3 in DNA: TGTGCCAGCAGCGTAGATTCCCGCAGGGGAAGTCGGGAGCAGTACTTC. Encoded protein: CASSVDSRRGSREQYF.

This clonotype showed up just a few times. The chain links TRBV28 to TRBJ2-2; 7 bases line up with TRBD1. The ends lost 1 base at V and 4 bases at J; junction bases unmatched: 6. Looked up from germline, CDR1 is MDHEN and CDR2 is SYDVKM. This CDR3 is 16 amino acids long. The CDR3 here is CASSLFVTGRTGELFF. The DNA of the CDR3 is TGTGCCAGCAGTTTATTTGTGACAGGGCGCACCGGGGAGCTGTTTTTT.

This clonotype has only a few counts. This chain links TRBV20-1 with TRBJ2-1, with TRBD2 matching over 8 bases. The CDR3 contains 16 residues. V lost 3 bases to trimming and J lost 3 bases; unmatched junction nucleotides: 10. Germline CDR1 DFQATT, CDR2 SNEGSKA (reference sequence). DNA for the CDR3: TGCAGTGCTAGTCCTGAGGGGCGGGAGGTCTACAATGAGCAGTTCTTC. This translates into CSASPEGREVYNEQFF.

In this sample, this clonotype turned up many times. The chain carries TRBV29-1 and TRBJ2-3; 8 bases align to TRBD2. The V and J ends lost 2 bases and 1 base, in that order; junction bases with no gene match: 14. The CDR3 has 18 residues. Germline loops: CDR1 SQVTM, CDR2 ANQGSEA. The CDR3, as DNA: TGCAGCGTTGAACCTCGAGCGGGAGAAAGGATGGGCACAGATACGCAGTATTTT. Protein product: CSVEPRAGERMGTDTQYF.